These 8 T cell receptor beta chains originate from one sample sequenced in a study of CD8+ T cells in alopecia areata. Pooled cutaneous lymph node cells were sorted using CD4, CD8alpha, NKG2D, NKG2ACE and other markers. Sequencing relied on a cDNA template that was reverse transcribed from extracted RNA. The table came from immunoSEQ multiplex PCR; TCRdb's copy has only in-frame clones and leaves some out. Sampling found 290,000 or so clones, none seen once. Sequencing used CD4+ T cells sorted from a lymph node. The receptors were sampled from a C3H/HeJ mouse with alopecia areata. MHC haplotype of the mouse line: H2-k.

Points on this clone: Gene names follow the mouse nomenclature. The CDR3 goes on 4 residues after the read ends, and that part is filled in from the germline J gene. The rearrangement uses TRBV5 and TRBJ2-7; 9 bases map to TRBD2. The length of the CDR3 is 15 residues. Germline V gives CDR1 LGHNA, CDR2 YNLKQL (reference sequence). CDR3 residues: CASSQGDWGTYEQYF. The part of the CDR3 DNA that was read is TGTGCCAGCAGCCAAGGAGACTGGGGGACATAT.

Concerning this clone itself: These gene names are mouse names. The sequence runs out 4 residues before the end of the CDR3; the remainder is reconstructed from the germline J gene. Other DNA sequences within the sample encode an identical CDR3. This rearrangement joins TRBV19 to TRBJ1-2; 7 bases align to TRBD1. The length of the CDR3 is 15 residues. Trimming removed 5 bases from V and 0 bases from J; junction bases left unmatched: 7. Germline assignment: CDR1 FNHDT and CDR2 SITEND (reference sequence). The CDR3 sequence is CASSPRDSANSDYTF. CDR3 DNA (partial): TGTGCCAGCAGCCCCCGGGACAGTGCAAACTCC.

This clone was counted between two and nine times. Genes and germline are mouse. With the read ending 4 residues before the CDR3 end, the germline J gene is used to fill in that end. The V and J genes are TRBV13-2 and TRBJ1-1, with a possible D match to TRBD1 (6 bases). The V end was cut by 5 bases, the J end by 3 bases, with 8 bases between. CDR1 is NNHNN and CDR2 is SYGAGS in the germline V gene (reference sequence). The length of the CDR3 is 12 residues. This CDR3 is CASGRGYTEVFF. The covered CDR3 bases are TGTGCCAGCGGGAGGGGGTACACA.

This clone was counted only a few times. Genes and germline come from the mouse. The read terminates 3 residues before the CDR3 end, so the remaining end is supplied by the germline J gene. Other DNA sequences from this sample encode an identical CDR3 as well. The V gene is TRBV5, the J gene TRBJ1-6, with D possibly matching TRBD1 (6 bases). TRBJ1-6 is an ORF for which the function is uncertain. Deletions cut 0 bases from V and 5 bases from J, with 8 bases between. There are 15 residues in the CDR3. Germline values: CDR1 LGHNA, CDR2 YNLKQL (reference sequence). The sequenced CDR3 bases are TGTGCCAGCAGCCAAGATCGGACAGATAATTCGCCC. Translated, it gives CASSQDRTDNSP. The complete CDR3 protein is CASSQDRTDNSPLYF.

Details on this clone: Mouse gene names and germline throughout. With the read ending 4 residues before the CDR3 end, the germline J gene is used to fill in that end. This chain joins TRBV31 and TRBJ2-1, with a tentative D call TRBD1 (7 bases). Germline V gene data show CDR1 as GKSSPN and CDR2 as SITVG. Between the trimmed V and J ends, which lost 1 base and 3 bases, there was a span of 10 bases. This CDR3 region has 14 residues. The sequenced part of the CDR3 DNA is TGTGCCTGGAGTCCAGGGGGGACCTATGCT. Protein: CAWSPGGTYA. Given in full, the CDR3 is CAWSPGGTYAEQFF.

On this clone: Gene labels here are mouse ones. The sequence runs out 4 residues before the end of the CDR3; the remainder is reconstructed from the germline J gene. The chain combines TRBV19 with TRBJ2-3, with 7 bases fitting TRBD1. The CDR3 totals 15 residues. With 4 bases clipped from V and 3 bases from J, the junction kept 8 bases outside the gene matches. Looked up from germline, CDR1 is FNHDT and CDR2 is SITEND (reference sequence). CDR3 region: CASSSYRGGAETLYF. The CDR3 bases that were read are TGTGCCAGCAGTTCTTACAGGGGTGGGGCAGAA.

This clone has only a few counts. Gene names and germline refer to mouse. CDR3 sequence: CASSIAAGGRAETLYF. CDR3 bases read: TGTGCCAGCAGTATAGCTGCAGGGGGTCGTGCAGAA. This chain links TRBV19 with TRBJ2-3; the match to TRBD1 covers 7 bases. The read halts 4 residues ahead of the CDR3 end, with the missing end drawn from the germline J gene. Germline CDR1 reads FNHDT; CDR2 reads SITEND (reference sequence). Unmatched junction bases numbered 5, after V lost 0 bases and J lost 1 base. This CDR3 is 16 amino acids long.

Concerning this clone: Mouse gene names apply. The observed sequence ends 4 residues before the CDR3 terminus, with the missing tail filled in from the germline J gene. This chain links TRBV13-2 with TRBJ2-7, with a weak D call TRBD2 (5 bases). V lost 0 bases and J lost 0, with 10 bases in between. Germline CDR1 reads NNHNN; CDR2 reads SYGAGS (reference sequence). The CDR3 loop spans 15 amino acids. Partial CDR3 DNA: TGTGCCAGCGGTGATGCAGGCTGGGACTCCTAT. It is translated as CASGDAGWDSY. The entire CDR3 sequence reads CASGDAGWDSYEQYF.